This T cell receptor beta chain comes out of a study of cytomegalovirus exposure and HLA in healthy donors. Study-wide findings and caveats: An Asian-associated ancestry cluster reportedly showed fewer N-insertions than the roughly 700-donor mean in a later analysis. Per a later analysis, HLA-associated TCR beta chains showed more clonal expansion than other, equally common TCR beta chains. Sequencing likely produced, as an artifact, a cluster of highly shared sequence variants.

This PCR relied on a set of 60 Vbeta primers and 13 Jbeta primers. The repertoire was sequenced with immunoSEQ multiplex PCR; TCRdb's copy has only in-frame clones and lacks some. The sample consists of 200,000 or so clones, around 77% of them appearing once. Trimming removed 3 bases at V and 2 bases at J, with 14 bases between. In germline, CDR1 is LNHDA, CDR2 SQIVND (reference sequence). The CDR3 length is 15 residues. Comments on this clone: Its matching antigen is unknown.

The source material was PBMCs. The J gene is TRBJ2-7, the V gene TRBV19, with a possible D match to TRBD2 (5 bases). The sequence derives from a woman in her 30s in good health and CMV-seronegative. CDR3 DNA: TGTGCCAGTAGTATTGGGGAGAACAGCGCCTACGAGCAGTACTTC. Translated: CASSIGENSAYEQYF. The variable domain in full, with the rest retrieved from reference TRBV19 and TRBJ2-7, is DGGITQSPKYLFRKEGQNVTLSCEQNLNHDAMYWYRQDPGQGLRLIYYSQIVNDFQKGDIAEGYSVSREKKESFPLTVTSAQKNPTAFYLCASSIGENSAYEQYFGPGTRLTVT.